These 24 T cell receptor beta chains were all obtained from the same sample, sequenced in a study of blood T cell repertoires in COVID-19. Measured with immunoSEQ multiplex PCR; TCRdb has only the in-frame clones, and not every one. This sample has some 190,000 clones, with approximately 91% found just once. Input material: peripheral blood. These receptors were collected from a man aged 25 to 45 with acute or convalescent COVID-19.

In its sample, this clone was seen once. The chain uses TRBV9 and TRBJ1-6; 8 bases match TRBD1. V lost 1 base, J lost 10 bases, and 7 bases stayed unmatched. CDR3 length: 15 residues. CDR1 is SGDLS, CDR2 YYNGEE, per germline. DNA of the CDR3: TGTGCCAGCAGCGTAATCGACAGGGGCGGATCACCCCTCCACTTT. It is translated as CASSVIDRGGSPLHF.

This chain joins TRBV4-1 and TRBJ1-4, with 10 bases identical to TRBD1. With 3 bases clipped from V and 7 bases from J, the junction kept 11 bases outside the gene matches. The CDR3 totals 17 residues. Per germline, CDR1 MGHRA and CDR2 YSYEKL. In nucleotides, the CDR3 is TGCGCCAGCAGCCAGAGTCCCTCCGGGACAGGGGTTGAAAAACTGTTTTTT. Translated: CASSQSPSGTGVEKLFF.

V gene TRBV13 combines with J gene TRBJ2-7; maybe TRBD2 (6 bases). Trimming removed 2 bases at V and 2 bases at J, with 10 bases between. CDR1 and CDR2 (germline): PRHDT, FYEKMQ (reference sequence). The CDR3 is 14 amino acids. The CDR3 loop reads CASSLPGGAYEQYF. CDR3 DNA sequence: TGTGCCAGCAGCTTACCAGGAGGGGCCTACGAGCAGTACTTC.

In DNA, the CDR3 is TGTGCCATCCATGACTGGAGGGGAATAGGCGCTGAAGCTTTCTTT. Protein sequence: CAIHDWRGIGAEAFF. The chain couples TRBV28 to TRBJ1-1; D perhaps matches TRBD1 (5 bases). CDR1 is MDHEN, CDR2 SYDVKM, per germline. The CDR3 totals 15 residues. Trimming removed 10 bases at V and 6 bases at J, with 24 bases between.

CDR3 sequence reads: CASSHFTGGAGLATNNEQFF. The CDR3 coding sequence is TGTGCCAGCAGCCATTTTACGGGGGGCGCGGGACTAGCGACAAACAATGAGCAGTTCTTC. This chain links TRBV3-1 (or the pseudogene TRBV3-2) with TRBJ2-1, with 10 bases identical to TRBD2. The J segment lost 5 bases and the V segment lost 3 bases, leaving 19 bases of the junction unmatched. Germline V gives CDR1 LGHDT, CDR2 YNNKEL (reference sequence). The CDR3 has 20 amino acids.

The V and J genes are TRBV10-3 and TRBJ1-1; TRBD1 might be the D (5 bases). Germline CDR1 reads ENHRY; CDR2 reads SYGVKD. V lost 3 bases and J lost 0, with 17 bases in between. CDR3 size: 17 residues. As DNA, the CDR3 is TGTGCCATCAGTGACTTTCGGCAGGGCCTGGTGAACACTGAAGCTTTCTTT. Translation: CAISDFRQGLVNTEAFF.

The rearrangement uses TRBV24-1 and TRBJ2-1, with D perhaps matching TRBD2 (6 bases). The CDR3 runs 16 residues. V was shortened by 3 bases and J by 8 bases, with 19 bases between the two germline ends. Germline-derived CDR1 and CDR2 are KGHDR and SFDVKD. The CDR3 loop reads CATSDPRTGDFDEQFF. The CDR3 DNA sequence: TGTGCCACCAGTGATCCACGGACGGGGGATTTCGATGAGCAGTTCTTC.

The rearrangement links TRBV28 to TRBJ2-2; 8 nucleotides line up with TRBD1. Per germline, CDR1 MDHEN and CDR2 SYDVKM. The CDR3 spans 16 residues. The J segment lost 1 base and the V segment lost 6 bases, leaving 7 bases of the junction unmatched. The CDR3 DNA sequence: TGTGCCAGCAGCCAAAGTGGGACAGGGAACACCGGGGAGCTGTTTTTT. Amino acids: CASSQSGTGNTGELFF.

The chain recombines TRBV6-5 with TRBJ1-6, with unresolved D. V was pared by 3 bases and J by 10 bases, with 16 bases between. Germline assignment: CDR1 MNHEY and CDR2 SVGAGI. The CDR3 consists of 15 residues. CDR3 residues: CASSYLSRLISPLHF. The CDR3 DNA reads as TGTGCCAGCAGTTATCTTTCCAGGTTGATCTCACCCCTCCACTTT.

The chain links TRBV7-9 to TRBJ2-2; TRBD1 matches at 9 bases. The CDR3 is 15 amino acids. Germline V gene data show CDR1 as SEHNR and CDR2 as FQNEAQ (reference sequence). The V gene end was trimmed by 6 bases and the J gene end by 7 bases; junction bases not matched to a gene: 9. DNA of the CDR3: TGTGCCAGCAGATACGGACAGGGGATCGGCGGGGAGCTGTTTTTT. Translation gives CASRYGQGIGGELFF.

The chain has TRBV2 and TRBJ1-5; the D is unclear. The CDR3 covers 12 residues. Germline V gene lookup returns CDR1 SNHLY and CDR2 FYNNEI. Deletions cut 6 bases from V and 7 bases from J, with 10 bases between. The CDR3 DNA reads as TGTGCCAGCAGGAGGGAGGGACAGCCCCAGCATTTT. This sequence encodes CASRREGQPQHF. Filled out from reference TRBV2 and TRBJ1-5, the complete variable domain reads EPEVTQTPSHQVTQMGQEVILRCVPISNHLYFYWYRQILGQKVEFLVSFYNNEISEKSEIFDDQFSVERPDGSNFTLKIRSTKLEDSAMYFCASRREGQPQHFGDGTRLSIL.

The chain is built from TRBV30 and TRBJ2-7; the match to TRBD1 covers 8 bases. Germline V lookup: CDR1 GTSNPN, CDR2 SVGIG (reference sequence). V gave up 3 bases and J gave up 9 bases; unmatched junction bases: 13. The CDR3 sequence is 14 residues long. The CDR3 protein is CAWSEGTGLTWQYF. The CDR3, as DNA: TGTGCCTGGAGCGAGGGGACAGGTTTAACGTGGCAGTACTTC. Complete variable domain (other parts from reference TRBV30 and TRBJ2-7): SQTIHQWPATLVQPVGSPLSLECTVEGTSNPNLYWYRQAAGRGLQLLFYSVGIGQISSEVPQNLSASRPQDRQFILSSKKLLLSDSGFYLCAWSEGTGLTWQYFGPGTRLTVT.

This chain connects TRBV4-1 to TRBJ1-4; TRBD1 matches at 7 bases. The germline V gene has CDR1 MGHRA and CDR2 YSYEKL. Germline trimming cut 3 bases from V and 6 bases from J; bases unmatched to any gene: 7. The length of the CDR3 is 15 residues. The CDR3 DNA sequence: TGCGCCAGCAGCCAGACCGGGACAGCTGATGAAAAACTGTTTTTT. Translation gives CASSQTGTADEKLFF.

The chain joins TRBV18 to TRBJ1-1; TRBD1 is a possible D gene (5 bases). The V and J ends lost 1 base and 0 bases respectively, with 12 bases between them. The germline gives CDR1 KGHSH, CDR2 LQKENI. The CDR3 covers 16 residues. The CDR3 here is CASSPLRGSVNTEAFF. Here the CDR3 DNA reads TGTGCCAGCTCACCACTTAGGGGTTCCGTGAACACTGAAGCTTTCTTT.

The CDR3: CASSITGDSNTEAFF. The DNA for the CDR3 is TGTGCCAGCAGCATTACAGGGGACTCGAACACTGAAGCTTTCTTT. The chain links TRBV7-9 to TRBJ1-1, with 7 bases matching TRBD1. The germline V gene encodes CDR1 SEHNR and CDR2 FQNEAQ (reference sequence). This CDR3 comprises 15 residues. The V gene end was trimmed by 5 bases and the J gene end by 1 base; junction bases not matched to a gene: 7.

V gene TRBV12-3 or TRBV12-4 combines with J gene TRBJ1-1; unclear D gene. The length of the CDR3 is 13 residues. Trimming removed 5 bases at V and 2 bases at J, with 9 bases between. DNA for the CDR3: TGTGCCAGCAGTCAACAGAGAAACACTGAAGCTTTCTTT. As protein: CASSQQRNTEAFF.

The J gene is TRBJ1-5, the V gene TRBV18; TRBD1 matches at 8 bases. Germline assignment: CDR1 KGHSH and CDR2 LQKENI. J lost 2 bases, V lost 6 bases, and 3 bases had no gene match. CDR3 length: 14 amino acids. The CDR3 region has the DNA TGTGCCAGCTCGCCAGGGGGCGGCAATCAGCCCCAGCATTTT. Its translation: CASSPGGGNQPQHF. Combining the CDR3 with reference TRBV18 and TRBJ1-5 gives the whole variable domain NAGVMQNPRHLVRRRGQEARLRCSPMKGHSHVYWYRQLPEEGLKFMVYLQKENIIDESGMPKERFSAEFPKEGPSILRIQQVVRGDSAAYFCASSPGGGNQPQHFGDGTRLSIL.

The rearrangement uses TRBV20-1 and TRBJ1-2, with D possibly TRBD1 on 6 matching bases. Trimming took off 3 bases at V and 4 bases at J, with 12 bases between the two ends. The germline gives CDR1 DFQATT, CDR2 SNEGSKA (reference sequence). The CDR3 is made up of 13 amino acids. The CDR3 coding sequence is TGCAGTGCTAGTCTCAGGGGAAGCTATGGCTACACCTTC. This sequence encodes CSASLRGSYGYTF.

The V gene is TRBV4-1, the J gene TRBJ2-3; TRBD2 matches 11 bases. Trimming cost V 4 bases and J 5 bases; bases outside gene matches: 11. CDR1 is MGHRA, CDR2 YSYEKL, per germline. The CDR3 extends over 17 amino acids. This CDR3 is CASSLDPISGRGDTQYF. Written as DNA, the CDR3 is TGCGCCAGCAGCCTCGATCCCATTAGCGGGAGGGGAGATACGCAGTATTTT.

The chain is built from TRBV15 and TRBJ2-5, with D possibly being TRBD1 (6 bases). The length of the CDR3 is 15 residues. Between the trimmed V and J ends, which lost 3 bases and 1 base, there was a span of 12 bases. Looked up from germline, CDR1 is LNHNV and CDR2 is YYDKDF (reference sequence). CDR3 loop: CATSRPGTSQETQYF. The CDR3 region has the DNA TGTGCCACCAGCAGGCCTGGGACATCCCAAGAGACCCAGTACTTC.

This clone was seen a single time. This chain connects TRBV6-1 to TRBJ1-6; D gene ambiguous. The V end lost 3 bases, the J end lost 3 bases, and 12 bases lay between the germline ends. This CDR3 region has 16 residues. Germline CDR1 MNHNS, CDR2 SASEGT. The CDR3 nucleotides read TGTGCCAGCAGTGACGTCGGTGGAGTCTATAATTCACCCCTCCACTTT. This gives the protein CASSDVGGVYNSPLHF.

The chain combines TRBV6-6 with TRBJ1-5; 7 bases align to TRBD1. The CDR3 contains 12 residues. Trimming cost V 8 bases and J 5 bases; bases outside gene matches: 3. Germline lookup yields CDR1 MNHNY and CDR2 SVGAGI (reference sequence). The CDR3 loop reads CASRDSDQPQHF. The CDR3 coding sequence is TGTGCCAGCCGGGACAGTGATCAGCCCCAGCATTTT.

The chain joins TRBV6-6 to TRBJ1-5, with D unresolved. There are 15 residues in the CDR3. Trimming removed 2 bases at V and 5 bases at J, with 13 bases between. CDR1 and CDR2 from the germline V gene are MNHNY and SVGAGI (reference sequence). The CDR3 nucleotides are TGTGCCAGCAGTTACATCCGAAACTACGATCAGCCCCAGCATTTT. The encoded protein is CASSYIRNYDQPQHF.

In this sample, this clone turned up once. The rearrangement uses TRBV7-9 and TRBJ1-3, with TRBD1 identical over 8 bases. The trim removed 6 bases at V and 0 bases at J, leaving 16 bases unmatched. This CDR3 has 19 residues. Germline CDR1 SEHNR, CDR2 FQNEAQ (reference sequence). The CDR3 coding sequence is TGTGCCAGCAGAATAGGGTACAATACAGGGGGAGGCTCTGGAAACACCATATATTTT. Translation gives CASRIGYNTGGGSGNTIYF.